The entry below describes one T cell receptor beta chain. Its target is unknown. The data originate from a study of identifying expanded T cells in peripheral blood. Collection occurred without any documented infections or immune events in donors. The method was immunoSEQ multiplex PCR; TCRdb's version includes in-frame clones alone and lacks a portion of them. Of around 91,000 clones listed, roughly 88% are singletons. Study-wide findings and caveats: Across healthy donors, higher total template counts meant significantly greater roughly two-week count variance. Over about two and four weeks, about 15 and 18 clones changed, versus approximately 1.1 between replicates.

Germline assignment: CDR1 SGHAT and CDR2 FQNNGV. J lost 4 bases, V lost 4 bases, and 0 bases had no gene match. The CDR3 length is 12 residues. The chain combines TRBV11-2 with TRBJ2-7, with 8 positions matching TRBD1. Material: blood. This TCR was recovered from a person aged 18 to 70 in good health. CDR3 DNA: TGTGCCAGCAGCTGGACAGGGTACGAGCAGTACTTC. Encoded protein: CASSWTGYEQYF.